Each of the 19 T cell receptor beta chains below was sequenced from the same sample in a study of shared clonotypes between healthy human individuals. The assay was immunoSEQ multiplex PCR, and TCRdb's table has in-frame clones only and misses some. The sample records some 1,100,000 clones, about 84% being singletons. Material: memory CD4+ T cells from PBMCs. Documented subset: CD45RA-negative fraction. These receptors were taken from a man younger than 35 in good health. Some clones in this sample may be carry-over from other donors' samples.

V is TRBV6-1 and J is TRBJ2-1, with 11 bases identical to TRBD2. V lost 4 bases and J lost 2; bases outside the gene matches: 4. Per the germline V gene, CDR1 is MNHNS and CDR2 is SASEGT. The CDR3 totals 16 residues. The CDR3 region is CASSGRLAGTYNEQFF. The CDR3 DNA is TGTGCCAGCAGTGGACGACTAGCGGGGACCTACAATGAGCAGTTCTTC.

The chain recombines TRBV18 with TRBJ1-5; D unresolved. The CDR3 runs 15 residues. V was trimmed by 3 bases and J by 5 bases, leaving 14 bases between them. Germline CDR1 and CDR2: KGHSH and LQKENI. The CDR3 DNA sequence: TGTGCCAGCTCACCTAGTTCGGATTCCGATCAGCCCCAGCATTTT. This encodes CASSPSSDSDQPQHF.

Only one count was recorded for this clone. The chain links TRBV5-1 to TRBJ2-7, with D maybe TRBD2 (5 bases). The CDR3 loop spans 15 amino acids. V dropped 0 bases and J dropped 0 bases, with 10 bases sitting between them. Germline V gene lookup returns CDR1 SGHRS and CDR2 YFSETQ. The CDR3 here is CASSLVPGFSYEQYF. CDR3 bases: TGCGCCAGCAGCTTGGTGCCGGGGTTCTCCTACGAGCAGTACTTC.

Only a few counts were recorded for this clone. The chain uses TRBV28 and TRBJ1-5; no clear D. The CDR3 is made up of 18 amino acids. The V gene lost 4 bases and the J gene lost 3 bases, with 22 bases spanning the gap. Germline values: CDR1 MDHEN, CDR2 SYDVKM. In nucleotides, the CDR3 is TGTGCCAGCAGTTCACCCTCCACGCATAGGTCCCCCAATCAGCCCCAGCATTTT. Its translation is CASSSPSTHRSPNQPQHF.

The V and J genes are TRBV10-3 and TRBJ1-1; D might be TRBD1 (5 bases). Germline assignment: CDR1 ENHRY and CDR2 SYGVKD. The CDR3 covers 12 residues. V lost 11 bases and J 3 bases, leaving 13 bases between the germline ends. This chain's CDR3 is CAVRGLDTEAFF. DNA of the CDR3: TGTGCCGTTAGGGGACTAGACACTGAAGCTTTCTTT.

The J gene is TRBJ2-3, the V gene TRBV30; the D gene is possibly TRBD2 (6 bases). CDR3 length equals 14 residues. CDR1 GTSNPN and CDR2 SVGIG come from the germline V gene (reference sequence). Between the trimmed V and J ends, which lost 3 bases and 2 bases, there was a span of 12 bases. DNA for the CDR3: TGTGCCTGGAGCCGAGGAGGGAACACAGATACGCAGTATTTT. It is translated as CAWSRGGNTDTQYF.

The chain joins TRBV11-3 to TRBJ1-5, with D possibly TRBD1 on 5 matching bases. V dropped 5 bases and J dropped 1 base, with 18 bases sitting between them. The CDR3 is 17 amino acids. Germline V gene lookup returns CDR1 SGHNT and CDR2 YENEEA. The DNA of the CDR3 is TGTGCCAGCAGCACGCGGGTGGACTGGGGGAGCAATCAGCCCCAGCATTTT. This gives the protein CASSTRVDWGSNQPQHF.

The chain carries TRBV7-9 and TRBJ2-2, with a weak D call TRBD2 (6 bases). Trimming pared 5 bases from V and 4 bases from J, leaving 11 bases between. Germline assignment: CDR1 SEHNR and CDR2 FQNEAQ (reference sequence). The CDR3 extends over 14 amino acids. The CDR3: CASSQGLPTGELFF. In DNA, the CDR3 is TGTGCCAGCAGCCAAGGACTACCCACCGGGGAGCTGTTTTTT.

The chain couples TRBV5-1 to TRBJ2-3; the match to TRBD2 covers 7 bases. Trimming at V came to 3 bases and at J to 3 bases, leaving 7 bases not matched to a gene. CDR3 size: 15 residues. The V gene's germline CDR1 is SGHRS and CDR2 YFSETQ. The CDR3 loop reads CASSSGRAGTDTQYF. For the CDR3, the DNA is TGCGCCAGCAGCTCGGGGAGGGCCGGGACAGATACGCAGTATTTT.

In nucleotides, the CDR3 is TGTGCCTGGGGGCTCGGCTACAATGAGCAGTTCTTC. As protein: CAWGLGYNEQFF. The rearrangement uses TRBV30 and TRBJ2-1; no reliable D call. This CDR3 has 12 residues. The V end was cut by 5 bases, the J end by 3 bases, with 8 bases between. Germline V gives CDR1 GTSNPN, CDR2 SVGIG (reference sequence).

This clone was observed a handful of times. The chain uses TRBV18 and TRBJ1-1, with D possibly being TRBD1 (6 bases). Looked up from germline, CDR1 is KGHSH and CDR2 is LQKENI. The CDR3 totals 13 residues. Trimming shortened V by 6 bases and J by 1 base, and 9 bases separated the two germline ends. The CDR3 loop is CASSQGQNTEAFF. The CDR3, as DNA: TGTGCCAGCTCCCAGGGACAGAACACTGAAGCTTTCTTT.

V is TRBV19 and J is TRBJ1-3, with 8 bases that match TRBD1. The CDR3 has 15 residues. Per germline, CDR1 LNHDA and CDR2 SQIVND (reference sequence). V trimming: 5 bases; J trimming: 7 bases; junction bases outside the gene matches: 10. Here the CDR3 reads CASSPRTGNLNTIYF. For the CDR3, the DNA is TGTGCCAGTAGTCCCCGGACAGGGAACTTGAACACCATATATTTT. The full variable domain, in which reference TRBV19 and TRBJ1-3 provide the parts outside the CDR3, is DGGITQSPKYLFRKEGQNVTLSCEQNLNHDAMYWYRQDPGQGLRLIYYSQIVNDFQKGDIAEGYSVSREKKESFPLTVTSAQKNPTAFYLCASSPRTGNLNTIYFGEGSWLTVV.

On this clone: Other DNA sequences of this sample code for an identical CDR3. The rearrangement uses TRBV6-6 and TRBJ1-2; no clear D. Germline V lookup: CDR1 MNHNY, CDR2 SVGAGI (reference sequence). CDR3 size: 14 residues. The V gene lost 0 bases and the J gene lost 1 base, with 6 bases spanning the gap. This CDR3 reads CASSYSGNNYGYTF. CDR3 nucleotide sequence: TGTGCCAGCAGTTACTCCGGAAATAACTATGGCTACACCTTC.

The V and J genes are TRBV5-1 and TRBJ1-2; D call uncertain. CDR1 and CDR2 from the germline V gene are SGHRS and YFSETQ. V was clipped by 5 bases and J by 7 bases, with 9 bases between them. The CDR3 runs to 11 residues. In DNA, the CDR3 is TGCGCCAGCAGGAACTCCACTGGCTACACCTTC. Protein product: CASRNSTGYTF.

This clone was counted once. V usage is TRBV5-1 and J usage is TRBJ1-1; D unresolved. The V end was cut by 7 bases, the J end by 5 bases, with 24 bases between. The germline V gene encodes CDR1 SGHRS and CDR2 YFSETQ. This CDR3 region has 16 residues. CDR3: CASHRGGEGRRTEAFF. CDR3 nucleotides: TGCGCCAGCCACCGCGGCGGGGAGGGTAGAAGGACTGAAGCTTTCTTT.

This chain connects TRBV10-2 to TRBJ2-7, with no clear D. This CDR3 is 14 amino acids long. Trimming removed 7 bases at V and 0 bases at J, with 13 bases between. Looked up from germline, CDR1 is WSHSY and CDR2 is SAAADI. As DNA, the CDR3 is TGCGCCAGCATGCGACAAGTAGCCTCCTACGAGCAGTACTTC. This sequence encodes CASMRQVASYEQYF.

The chain couples TRBV30 to TRBJ2-6; D ambiguous. Germline CDR1 GTSNPN, CDR2 SVGIG (reference sequence). The CDR3 covers 15 residues. The ends were cut back, 7 bases at V and 0 bases at J, with 13 bases in the middle. The CDR3: CAFDGPFSGANVLTF. The CDR3 DNA follows: TGTGCCTTCGATGGTCCTTTCTCTGGGGCCAACGTCCTGACTTTC.

The chain carries TRBV6-1 and TRBJ2-2; D gene unclear. The length of the CDR3 is 11 residues. Germline V CDR1 and CDR2: MNHNS, SASEGT. Trimming removed 3 bases from V and 8 bases from J, with 4 bases in between. DNA of the CDR3: TGTGCCAGCAGTGAGAGGGGGGAGCTGTTTTTT. As protein: CASSERGELFF.

This chain connects TRBV30 to TRBJ2-1, with 9 bases matching TRBD2. The V gene end was trimmed by 2 bases and the J gene end by 6 bases; junction bases not matched to a gene: 20. CDR1 is GTSNPN and CDR2 is SVGIG in the germline V gene (reference sequence). The CDR3 covers 19 residues. The CDR3: CAWSTRWFTSGRPTNEQFF. The CDR3 nucleotides read TGTGCCTGGAGTACCCGTTGGTTTACGAGCGGGAGGCCCACCAATGAGCAGTTCTTC. Full variable domain (remainder filled in from reference TRBV30 and TRBJ2-1): SQTIHQWPATLVQPVGSPLSLECTVEGTSNPNLYWYRQAAGRGLQLLFYSVGIGQISSEVPQNLSASRPQDRQFILSSKKLLLSDSGFYLCAWSTRWFTSGRPTNEQFFGPGTRLTVL.